The 27 T cell receptor beta chains reported below all come from one sample, sequenced in a study of shared clonotypes between healthy human individuals. Clones were read by immunoSEQ multiplex PCR, and TCRdb kept only the in-frame ones, dropping some. The sample lists some 2 million clones, 85% to 95% occurring once. Sequencing was performed on naive CD4+ T cells sorted from blood. Stated subset: CD45RA+ positively selected. These receptors all stem from a young man in good health.

V usage is TRBV12-5 and J usage is TRBJ2-7; weak D call: TRBD1 (6 bases). This CDR3 spans 14 amino acids. CDR1 is LGHNT and CDR2 is FRNRAP in the germline V gene. Trimming pared 6 bases from V and 3 bases from J, leaving 15 bases between. The CDR3 protein is CASGLGTSLYEQYF. In DNA, the CDR3 is TGTGCTAGTGGCCTCGGGACATCCCTCTACGAGCAGTACTTC.

The chain carries TRBV6-1 and TRBJ2-7, with D possibly TRBD1 on 7 matching bases. CDR1 and CDR2 from the germline V gene are MNHNS and SASEGT. Trimming pared 2 bases from V and 6 bases from J, leaving 14 bases between. The CDR3 is 14 residues long. CDR3 region: CASSEYWRDSEQYF. As DNA, the CDR3 is TGTGCCAGCAGTGAATATTGGCGGGACAGCGAGCAGTACTTC.

The chain employs TRBV5-4 and TRBJ1-1, with D hard to call. Trimming shortened V by 4 bases and J by 0 bases, and 16 bases separated the two germline ends. This CDR3 has 16 amino acids. Looked up from germline, CDR1 is SGHNT and CDR2 is YYREEE (reference sequence). The CDR3 reads CASSLSGGRMNTEAFF. The CDR3 bases are TGTGCCAGCAGCCTTAGCGGCGGACGTATGAACACTGAAGCTTTCTTT.

The chain combines TRBV6-6 with TRBJ2-1; D perhaps matches TRBD2 (5 bases). This CDR3 contains 15 residues. The V and J ends lost 2 bases and 0 bases respectively, with 8 bases between them. The V gene's germline CDR1 is MNHNY and CDR2 SVGAGI (reference sequence). The CDR3 nucleotides are TGTGCCAGCAGTTACGAGGGTAGCTCCTACAATGAGCAGTTCTTC. Protein product: CASSYEGSSYNEQFF.

J is TRBJ2-2 and V is TRBV10-3, with D perhaps being TRBD1 or TRBD2 (6 bases each). This CDR3 contains 14 residues. Trimming removed 6 bases from V and 1 base from J, with 9 bases in between. Germline V gene data show CDR1 as ENHRY and CDR2 as SYGVKD. The CDR3 protein is CAIRAGQNTGELFF. Here the CDR3 DNA reads TGTGCCATCAGGGCGGGACAGAACACCGGGGAGCTGTTTTTT.

This clone was detected only once. The CDR3 loop reads CASSPLGQLNQPQHF. The DNA for the CDR3 is TGTGCCAGCAGCCCTCTCGGACAGCTCAATCAGCCCCAGCATTTT. The chain uses TRBV28 and TRBJ1-5; TRBD1 is a possible D gene (6 bases). Per germline, CDR1 MDHEN and CDR2 SYDVKM. The V end lost 6 bases, the J end lost 3 bases, and 15 bases lay between the germline ends. This CDR3 comprises 15 residues.

The chain is built from TRBV28 and TRBJ1-2; D is ambiguous. V dropped 5 bases and J dropped 5 bases, with 9 bases sitting between them. Germline V gives CDR1 MDHEN, CDR2 SYDVKM. The CDR3 extends over 12 amino acids. CDR3 coding DNA: TGTGCCAGCAGTGGCTCAATATATGGCTACACCTTC. Its protein is CASSGSIYGYTF.

This clone was picked up one time. The genes are TRBV6-5 and TRBJ2-7, with D unresolved. Between the trimmed V and J ends, which lost 7 bases and 6 bases, there was a span of 10 bases. CDR1 MNHEY and CDR2 SVGAGI come from the germline V gene. The CDR3 consists of 11 residues. The CDR3 bases are TGTGCCAGCAAGGGAATGGGCGAGCAGTACTTC. This encodes CASKGMGEQYF.

The chain links TRBV6-5 to TRBJ2-7; TRBD2 aligns across 8 bases. Germline assignment: CDR1 MNHEY and CDR2 SVGAGI. V gave up 6 bases and J gave up 0 bases; unmatched junction bases: 7. The CDR3 contains 15 residues. The CDR3: CASRSTSGFSYEQYF. CDR3 bases: TGTGCCAGCAGATCCACTAGCGGATTCTCCTACGAGCAGTACTTC.

Comment on this clone: One end of the junction is discordant with germline, which a read error may explain. The chain recombines TRBV10-3 with TRBJ2-2; 11 nucleotides line up with TRBD2. Germline CDR1 and CDR2: ENHRY and SYGVKD. There are 16 residues in the CDR3. The CDR3 DNA reads TGTGCCATCAGCCTGACTAGCGGGATAAACAGCGGGGAGCTGTTTTTT. Its protein is CAISLTSGINSGELFF.

The rearrangement joins TRBV7-6 to TRBJ2-1, with 10 bases aligning to TRBD2. In germline, CDR1 is SGHVS, CDR2 FNYEAQ. The trim removed 1 base at V and 14 bases at J, leaving 5 bases unmatched. CDR3 size: 13 residues. The DNA for the CDR3 is TGTGCCAGCAGCTTAGGTACTAGCGGGGCAGAGTTCTTC. Translating it yields CASSLGTSGAEFF.

The rearrangement uses TRBV6-5 and TRBJ2-7; TRBD1 is a possible D gene (5 bases). The ends were cut back, 6 bases at V and 3 bases at J, with 9 bases in the middle. This CDR3 contains 12 residues. The germline CDR1 and CDR2 sequences are MNHEY and SVGAGI. The CDR3 DNA reads as TGTGCCAGCAGGGACACTTTCTACGAGCAGTACTTC. This codes for CASRDTFYEQYF.

This chain uses TRBV6-4 with TRBJ2-7; D unresolved. CDR3 length: 15 residues. Germline V lookup: CDR1 MRHNA, CDR2 SNTAGT. V was pared by 0 bases and J by 5 bases, with 14 bases between. CDR3 coding DNA: TGTGCCAGCAGTGACTCGGAAGGGCGCGACCACGAGCAGTACTTC. Translation: CASSDSEGRDHEQYF.

V usage is TRBV28 and J usage is TRBJ2-1; 10 bases fit TRBD2. CDR1 and CDR2 (germline): MDHEN, SYDVKM. This CDR3 has 14 amino acids. V trimming: 5 bases; J trimming: 7 bases; junction bases outside the gene matches: 5. The CDR3 is CASSSGGARNEQFF. The CDR3 DNA reads as TGTGCCAGCAGTAGCGGGGGGGCGAGGAATGAGCAGTTCTTC. The full variable domain, in which reference TRBV28 and TRBJ2-1 provide the parts outside the CDR3, is DVKVTQSSRYLVKRTGEKVFLECVQDMDHENMFWYRQDPGLGLRLIYFSYDVKMKEKGDIPEGYSVSREKKERFSLILESASTNQTSMYLCASSSGGARNEQFFGPGTRLTVL.

This clone was seen once. This chain connects TRBV7-2 to TRBJ2-7; D is perhaps TRBD1 (5 bases). Between the trimmed V and J ends, which lost 5 bases and 0 bases, there was a span of 20 bases. Germline V gives CDR1 SGHTA, CDR2 FQGNSA. The CDR3 runs 17 residues. The CDR3 DNA reads as TGTGCCAGCAGCCAGGGCGGATATGGCGGTAGCTCCTACGAGCAGTACTTC. Translated: CASSQGGYGGSSYEQYF.

The V call is TRBV6-5, the J call TRBJ1-4; 9 bases are shared with TRBD1. The J segment lost 8 bases and the V segment lost 6 bases, leaving 7 bases of the junction unmatched. Per germline, CDR1 MNHEY and CDR2 SVGAGI. CDR3 size: 14 residues. The CDR3 region has the DNA TGTGCCAGCAGGCGTCCCGGGACAGGGGAAAAACTGTTTTTT. It yields the protein CASRRPGTGEKLFF.

This chain joins TRBV27 and TRBJ1-2; unclear D gene. The V gene's germline CDR1 is MNHEY and CDR2 SMNVEV (reference sequence). This CDR3 has 13 amino acids. Trimming cost V 6 bases and J 0 bases, with 8 bases left between them. In nucleotides, the CDR3 is TGTGCCAGCAGGGCGGACGCTAACTATGGCTACACCTTC. It encodes CASRADANYGYTF.

The V and J genes are TRBV13 and TRBJ2-7, with D possibly being TRBD2 (5 bases). Germline V CDR1 and CDR2: PRHDT, FYEKMQ (reference sequence). The CDR3 is made up of 14 amino acids. Trimming removed 5 bases at V and 2 bases at J, with 13 bases between. The DNA of the CDR3 is TGTGCCAGCAGCGAACGGACGGGGACCTACGAGCAGTACTTC. Protein sequence: CASSERTGTYEQYF.

This chain joins TRBV4-1 and TRBJ1-3, with a tentative D call TRBD1 (5 bases). The CDR3 consists of 17 residues. CDR1 is MGHRA, CDR2 YSYEKL, per germline. V dropped 1 base and J dropped 4 bases, with 17 bases sitting between them. The CDR3 loop reads CASSQGGNAGTGNTIYF. DNA for the CDR3: TGCGCCAGCAGCCAAGGAGGCAATGCAGGGACCGGAAACACCATATATTTT.

The chain employs TRBV5-1 and TRBJ2-1, with TRBD1 as a possible D gene (6 bases). This CDR3 comprises 13 residues. The germline gives CDR1 SGHRS, CDR2 YFSETQ. Trimming removed 0 bases from V and 12 bases from J, with 13 bases in between. The CDR3: CASSLEALRGQFF. CDR3 DNA sequence: TGCGCCAGCAGCTTGGAGGCCCTCAGGGGGCAGTTCTTC.

This sequence joins TRBV6-5 and TRBJ1-3; 8 bases agree with TRBD1. Looked up from germline, CDR1 is MNHEY and CDR2 is SVGAGI. V gave up 7 bases and J gave up 2 bases; unmatched junction bases: 7. The CDR3 runs 15 residues. For the CDR3, the DNA is TGTGCCAGCACGAGGACAGGGACGGCTGGAAACACCATATATTTT. Protein sequence: CASTRTGTAGNTIYF.

The chain combines TRBV5-6 with TRBJ1-1; 7 positions agree with TRBD1. Germline-derived CDR1 and CDR2 are SGHDT and YYEEEE. Trimming removed 4 bases from V and 0 bases from J; junction bases left unmatched: 9. The CDR3 has 16 amino acids. CDR3 in amino acids: CASSIRQGSMNTEAFF. In DNA form, the CDR3 reads TGTGCCAGCAGCATAAGACAGGGTTCCATGAACACTGAAGCTTTCTTT.

This clone was seen a handful of times. V usage is TRBV20-1 and J usage is TRBJ1-1; 7 positions match TRBD1. Germline V gene data show CDR1 as DFQATT and CDR2 as SNEGSKA (reference sequence). CDR3 length equals 11 residues. V shed 6 bases, J shed 11 bases, and the junction held 9 bases outside the gene matches. The CDR3 is CSAIGQATAFF. The CDR3 DNA reads TGCAGTGCAATCGGACAGGCTACGGCTTTCTTT.

As to this clone: The same CDR3 arises from other DNA sequences in this sample as well. V and J are TRBV6-6 and TRBJ1-5; 8 bases map to TRBD1. Germline CDR1 MNHNY, CDR2 SVGAGI (reference sequence). This CDR3 region has 14 residues. V shed 2 bases and J 7 bases; nucleotides not matched to a gene: 4. The CDR3 DNA is TGTGCCAGCAGTTACAGGCAGGGGGCCCAGCCCCAGCATTTT. Translating gives CASSYRQGAQPQHF.

Written as DNA, the CDR3 is TGTGCCAGCTCACTCGGAGGGATCTACGACGAGCAGTACTTC. Translating gives CASSLGGIYDEQYF. The chain links TRBV18 to TRBJ2-7, with TRBD2 as a possible D gene (6 bases). Germline V gene sequence: CDR1 KGHSH, CDR2 LQKENI. The CDR3 extends over 14 amino acids. Trimming took off 4 bases at V and 5 bases at J, with 15 bases between the two ends.

The V call is TRBV7-9, the J call TRBJ1-2; perhaps TRBD1 as D (6 bases). The CDR3 consists of 13 residues. Germline values: CDR1 SEHNR, CDR2 FQNEAQ (reference sequence). Trimming cost V 7 bases and J 6 bases, with 15 bases left between them. Here the CDR3 reads CASTGTGFDGYTF. CDR3 coding DNA: TGTGCCAGCACCGGAACAGGGTTTGATGGCTACACCTTC.

The V call is TRBV18, the J call TRBJ2-1, with TRBD1 as a possible D gene (7 bases). CDR3 length: 16 amino acids. CDR1 KGHSH and CDR2 LQKENI come from the germline V gene. V was pared by 3 bases and J by 7 bases, with 19 bases between. This CDR3 reads CASSPSRTGGNNEQFF. The CDR3, as DNA: TGTGCCAGCTCACCCTCCCGGACAGGAGGGAATAATGAGCAGTTCTTC. Looking up the rest from reference TRBV18 and TRBJ2-1 gives the full variable domain: NAGVMQNPRHLVRRRGQEARLRCSPMKGHSHVYWYRQLPEEGLKFMVYLQKENIIDESGMPKERFSAEFPKEGPSILRIQQVVRGDSAAYFCASSPSRTGGNNEQFFGPGTRLTVL.